Listed below are T cell receptor beta chains from one sample, sequenced in a study of patients and donors after allogeneic stem cell transplantation. TCRdb ran MiXCR on the RT-PCR reads and lists one entry per CDR3 protein. Among 900,000 to 1,000,000 distinct CDR3 sequences listed, 15% to 20% were seen once. The specimen sequenced was blood, either unsorted or a sorted T cell fraction (not recorded which). The receptor source for this set is a human donor who was either an allogeneic HSCT recipient or a stem cell or donor lymphocyte infusion donor (not recorded which). It is not recorded whose cells these are; they may come from a transplant donor. Both conserved end residues are part of each CDR3. The D gene is left open where the match is weak. Clone size is given for some rows only: seen once, a few or many times, or a class if the clone is expanded.

cdr3_aa	cdr3_nt	j_call	v_call	d_call	clone_size
CASSRGLGEPQHF	TGTGCCAGCTCACGTGGGTTAGGAGAGCCCCAGCATTTT	TRBJ1-5	TRBV18	.	.
CARRQGGVAFF	TGTGCCAGAAGACAGGGTGGTGTTGCTTTCTTT	TRBJ1-1	TRBV12-3/TRBV12-4	TRBD1	many
CAISERRDREVLGYTF	TGTGCCATCAGTGAGCGGAGGGACAGGGAGGTTCTCGGCTACACCTTC	TRBJ1-2	TRBV10-3	TRBD1	few
CASSGTGEIAVHF	TGTGCCAGCAGTGGGACAGGGGAAATAGCAGTCCACTTT	TRBJ1-6	TRBV2	TRBD1	few
CASSRGGAAGNRREQYF	TGTGCCAGCAGTCGAGGCGGGGCGGCCGGAAATCGTCGCGAGCAGTACTTC	TRBJ2-7	TRBV6-1	.	.
CASSLRQGGSNEQFF	TGCGCCAGCAGCCTAAGACAGGGAGGGAGCAATGAGCAGTTCTTC	TRBJ2-1	TRBV5-1	.	.
CASSARTVTDTQYF	TGCGCCAGCAGCGCAAGGACAGTCACAGATACGCAGTATTTT	TRBJ2-3	TRBV5-1	.	once
CASSQGDRVEETQYF	TGCGCCAGCAGCCAGGGGGACAGGGTGGAAGAGACCCAGTACTTC	TRBJ2-5	TRBV5-1	TRBD1	few
CSVGGLNTEAFF	TGCAGCGTTGGAGGGTTGAACACTGAAGCTTTCTTT	TRBJ1-1	TRBV29-1	.	many
CASSPGGGCSQPQHF	TGCGCCAGCAGCCCCGGCGGGGGGTGCTCTCAGCCCCAGCATTTT	TRBJ1-5	TRBV4-1	.	few
CSARAGGGWNEQFF	TGCAGTGCTAGGGCAGGGGGCGGTTGGAATGAGCAGTTCTTC	TRBJ2-1	TRBV20-1	TRBD1	.
CASSPRGAANVLTF	TGTGCCAGCAGCCCCCGGGGAGCAGCCAACGTCCTGACTTTC	TRBJ2-6	TRBV9	.	.
CASVQGEVAEAFF	TGTGCCAGCGTACAGGGGGAGGTTGCTGAAGCTTTCTTT	TRBJ1-1	TRBV6-2/TRBV6-3	TRBD1	.
CSVEDTGADNDKNPYEQYF	TGCAGCGTTGAAGATACAGGGGCGGATAATGATAAAAATCCCTACGAGCAGTACTTC	TRBJ2-7	TRBV29-1	TRBD1	many
CATSDYRTSGTIGELFF	TGTGCCACCAGTGATTATAGGACTAGCGGGACAATCGGGGAGCTGTTTTTT	TRBJ2-2	TRBV24-1	TRBD2	few
CASSLPSGGYFDTQYF	TGTGCCAGCAGCTTGCCTAGCGGGGGGTACTTCGATACGCAGTATTTT	TRBJ2-3	TRBV7-9	TRBD2	many
CASSLVGPYGEQFF	TGTGCCAGCAGCTTAGTGGGGCCCTACGGGGAGCAGTTCTTC	TRBJ2-1	TRBV7-9	.	.
CASSLILTGYNEQFF	TGCGCCAGCAGCTTAATTCTGACAGGTTACAATGAGCAGTTCTTC	TRBJ2-1	TRBV5-1	.	.
CATSAGGVAEDTQYF	TGTGCCACCAGTGCGGGGGGAGTAGCGGAAGATACGCAGTATTTT	TRBJ2-3	TRBV24-1	TRBD2	.
CASSLERSSGGTDTQYF	TGTGCCAGCAGCTTAGAGCGGAGTAGCGGGGGTACAGATACGCAGTATTTT	TRBJ2-3	TRBV7-2	TRBD2	.
CASSQVQGPLNTEAFF	TGCGCCAGCAGCCAAGTTCAGGGACCTTTGAACACTGAAGCTTTCTTT	TRBJ1-1	TRBV4-1	.	.
CASRLQGGSTEAFF	TGTGCCAGCAGACTACAGGGTGGAAGCACTGAAGCTTTCTTT	TRBJ1-1	TRBV12-3/TRBV12-4	.	.
CASSNAGGNEAFF	TGTGCCAGCAGCAACGCAGGGGGTAATGAAGCTTTCTTT	TRBJ1-1	TRBV7-9	TRBD1	.
CAISESKRPGTGGVFAGANVLTF	TGTGCCATCAGTGAGTCGAAGAGGCCGGGGACAGGTGGAGTATTTGCTGGGGCCAACGTCCTGACTTTC	TRBJ2-6	TRBV10-3	TRBD1	.
CASKSGYSGGGVVYNEQFF	TGCGCCAGCAAATCGGGATACAGCGGGGGCGGGGTCGTGTACAATGAGCAGTTCTTC	TRBJ2-1	TRBV5-1	TRBD2	.
CASSLNREEETQYF	TGTGCCAGCAGTTTAAATCGGGAGGAAGAGACCCAGTACTTC	TRBJ2-5	TRBV12-3/TRBV12-4	TRBD2	many
CSAREAYGYTF	TGCAGTGCCCGGGAGGCCTATGGCTACACCTTC	TRBJ1-2	TRBV20-1	.	.
CASSSSGGARGTDTQYF	TGTGCCAGCAGCAGTAGCGGGGGCGCCCGGGGTACAGATACGCAGTATTTT	TRBJ2-3	TRBV5-8	TRBD2	.
CATSSQGRLANEKLFF	TGTGCCACCAGCTCCCAAGGCCGTCTGGCTAATGAAAAACTGTTTTTT	TRBJ1-4	TRBV15	.	.
CASSLLQGAKNIQYF	TGTGCCAGCAGTTTATTACAGGGAGCCAAAAACATTCAGTACTTC	TRBJ2-4	TRBV12-3/TRBV12-4	.	.
CASSPGGEEAFF	TGTGCCAGCTCTCCTGGAGGGGAAGAAGCTTTCTTT	TRBJ1-1	TRBV18	.	once
CASSILATDTQYF	TGTGCCAGCAGCATACTAGCGACAGATACGCAGTATTTT	TRBJ2-3	TRBV4-2	TRBD2	.
CASRVLLGGRNTNEKLFF	TGTGCCAGCAGAGTGCTATTGGGGGGGCGTAATACTAATGAAAAACTGTTTTTT	TRBJ1-4	TRBV12-3/TRBV12-4	.	.
CASRPVRGGYTF	TGTGCCAGCAGGCCCGTGAGGGGGGGCTACACCTTC	TRBJ1-2	TRBV12-3/TRBV12-4	.	.
CATWGALNTEAFF	TGTGCCACCTGGGGGGCTTTGAACACTGAAGCTTTCTTT	TRBJ1-1	TRBV2	.	.
CASSLTRLGLAEAFF	TGTGCCAGCAGCTTAACTAGACTTGGGTTGGCTGAAGCTTTCTTT	TRBJ1-1	TRBV7-2	.	.
CASSGRLAGGHNEQFF	TGTGCCAGCAGCGGACGACTAGCGGGGGGCCACAATGAGCAGTTCTTC	TRBJ2-1	TRBV7-6	TRBD2	.
CASSTRPSNQPQHF	TGTGCCAGCAGCACCCGACCGAGCAATCAGCCCCAGCATTTT	TRBJ1-5	TRBV7-2	.	few
CASSPTGVGANVLTF	TGCGCCAGCAGCCCAACAGGGGTGGGGGCCAACGTCCTGACTTTC	TRBJ2-6	TRBV5-1	TRBD1	.
CASSLGQGDLYEQYF	TGTGCCAGCAGCCTAGGACAGGGGGATCTATACGAGCAGTACTTC	TRBJ2-7	TRBV12-3/TRBV12-4	TRBD1	few
CASSQDVAGDPYNEQFF	TGCGCCAGCAGCCAAGATGTTGCGGGGGACCCCTACAATGAGCAGTTCTTC	TRBJ2-1	TRBV4-3	TRBD2	.
CASSLTQTGNEQFF	TGTGCCAGCAGCTTAACCCAAACGGGTAATGAGCAGTTCTTC	TRBJ2-1	TRBV7-3	.	few
CASSLAGGLAGGSSYEQYF	TGCGCCAGCAGCTTGGCCGGCGGGCTAGCGGGGGGCAGCTCCTACGAGCAGTACTTC	TRBJ2-7	TRBV5-1	TRBD2	few